A selection of T cell receptor beta chains follows, all from one sample in a study of T cell changes during pregnancy in multiple sclerosis. Produced via immunoSEQ multiplex PCR; TCRdb's table is partial and in-frame only. The sample shows 35,000 to 45,000 clones, 90% of them seen only once. Here the sequenced sample was CD4+ T cells from peripheral blood mononuclear cells, taken in the first trimester of pregnancy. These receptors were obtained from a female donor in good health, enrolled as a control in a pregnancy study. Each CDR3 is given with its conserved first and last residue. Fields, in order: D gene, J gene, clone size, V gene, CDR3 protein, CDR3 DNA. A D gene is named only where the DNA matches it firmly. Some rows mark clone size as missing; the rest say once, few, many or name a class of expanded clone.

d_gene: -
j_gene: TRBJ1-5
abundance: -
v_gene: TRBV7-8
CDR3aa: CASSLPNQPQHF
CDR3nt: TGTGCCAGCAGCTTACCAAATCAGCCCCAGCATTTT

d_gene: -
j_gene: TRBJ1-2
abundance: once
v_gene: TRBV15
CDR3aa: CATSRDPLGVGYTF
CDR3nt: TGTGCCACCAGCAGAGATCCCTTAGGGGTTGGCTACACCTTC

d_gene: -
j_gene: TRBJ2-1
abundance: -
v_gene: TRBV7-9
CDR3aa: CASSVRDTASYNEQFF
CDR3nt: TGTGCCAGCAGCGTACGGGACACCGCCTCCTACAATGAGCAGTTCTTC

d_gene: -
j_gene: TRBJ1-1
abundance: once
v_gene: TRBV7-9
CDR3aa: CASHPSLAGTIEAFF
CDR3nt: TGTGCCAGCCACCCTTCGCTGGCCGGGACAATTGAAGCTTTCTTT

d_gene: -
j_gene: TRBJ1-1
abundance: -
v_gene: TRBV9
CDR3aa: CASSTRASQSLNTEAFF
CDR3nt: TGTGCCAGCAGCACCAGGGCCTCTCAGAGCCTTAACACTGAAGCTTTCTTT

d_gene: -
j_gene: TRBJ2-5
abundance: -
v_gene: TRBV27
CDR3aa: CASSSRDTQETQYF
CDR3nt: TGTGCCAGCAGTTCCCGGGACACCCAAGAGACCCAGTACTTC

d_gene: -
j_gene: TRBJ1-2
abundance: -
v_gene: TRBV7-2
CDR3aa: CASSLDTSEGYTF
CDR3nt: TGTGCCAGCAGCTTAGACACCTCGGAGGGCTACACCTTC

d_gene: -
j_gene: TRBJ1-1
abundance: -
v_gene: TRBV5-1
CDR3aa: CASRFTQGVTEAFF
CDR3nt: TGCGCCAGCAGATTTACGCAGGGCGTCACTGAAGCTTTCTTT

d_gene: -
j_gene: TRBJ1-1
abundance: -
v_gene: TRBV30
CDR3aa: CAWSSRTEAFF
CDR3nt: TGTGCCTGGAGTTCACGGACTGAAGCTTTCTTT

d_gene: -
j_gene: TRBJ1-4
abundance: -
v_gene: TRBV5-4
CDR3aa: CASSRMGGREKLFF
CDR3nt: TGTGCCAGCAGCCGGATGGGGGGAAGGGAAAAACTGTTTTTT

d_gene: -
j_gene: TRBJ2-3
abundance: -
v_gene: TRBV7-2
CDR3aa: CASSSQPASDTQYF
CDR3nt: TGTGCCAGCAGCTCTCAACCGGCTAGCGATACGCAGTATTTT

d_gene: -
j_gene: TRBJ2-7
abundance: -
v_gene: TRBV6-1
CDR3aa: CASSTVGRRSYEQYF
CDR3nt: TGTGCCAGCAGTACAGTGGGCAGGCGATCCTACGAGCAGTACTTC

d_gene: TRBD1
j_gene: TRBJ1-2
abundance: -
v_gene: TRBV30
CDR3aa: CAWGTGAYGYTF
CDR3nt: TGTGCCTGGGGGACAGGGGCGTATGGCTACACCTTC

d_gene: -
j_gene: TRBJ1-1
abundance: -
v_gene: TRBV4-1
CDR3aa: CASRGQNTEAFF
CDR3nt: TGCGCCAGCAGAGGACAGAACACTGAAGCTTTCTTT

d_gene: -
j_gene: TRBJ1-2
abundance: once
v_gene: TRBV7-2
CDR3aa: CASSSQANYGYTF
CDR3nt: TGTGCCAGCAGCTCACAGGCTAACTATGGCTACACCTTC

d_gene: TRBD2
j_gene: TRBJ2-3
abundance: -
v_gene: TRBV7-2
CDR3aa: CASSLSVAGGPTDTQYF
CDR3nt: TGTGCCAGCAGCTTAAGTGTAGCGGGGGGCCCCACAGATACGCAGTATTTT

d_gene: TRBD2
j_gene: TRBJ2-2
abundance: once
v_gene: TRBV7-2
CDR3aa: CASSLAPLAGGLSGELFF
CDR3nt: TGTGCCAGCAGCTTAGCGCCTCTAGCGGGGGGGCTGAGCGGGGAGCTGTTTTTT

d_gene: TRBD2
j_gene: TRBJ2-3
abundance: -
v_gene: TRBV7-2
CDR3aa: CASSRPPGGSTDTQYF
CDR3nt: TGTGCCAGCAGCCGACCCCCGGGGGGAAGCACAGATACGCAGTATTTT

d_gene: -
j_gene: TRBJ2-3
abundance: -
v_gene: TRBV14
CDR3aa: CASSQEGVQPQYF
CDR3nt: TGTGCCAGCAGCCAAGAAGGAGTGCAGCCGCAGTATTTT

d_gene: -
j_gene: TRBJ1-5
abundance: -
v_gene: TRBV5-6
CDR3aa: CASSLAAGVNQPQHF
CDR3nt: TGTGCCAGCAGCTTGGCGGCAGGGGTTAATCAGCCCCAGCATTTT

d_gene: -
j_gene: TRBJ2-3
abundance: once
v_gene: TRBV10-2
CDR3aa: CASSPGVAQYF
CDR3nt: TGCGCCAGCAGCCCCGGGGTTGCGCAGTATTTT

d_gene: -
j_gene: TRBJ1-1
abundance: -
v_gene: TRBV29-1
CDR3aa: CSVEDRAGGASEAFF
CDR3nt: TGCAGCGTTGAAGATCGGGCTGGGGGGGCTTCCGAAGCTTTCTTT

d_gene: -
j_gene: TRBJ1-1
abundance: -
v_gene: TRBV6-1
CDR3aa: CASSERQRLSLNTEAFF
CDR3nt: TGTGCCAGCAGTGAGCGACAGAGACTGAGCTTGAACACTGAAGCTTTCTTT

d_gene: -
j_gene: TRBJ1-2
abundance: -
v_gene: TRBV7-9
CDR3aa: CASSLRGTSSNGYTF
CDR3nt: TGTGCCAGCAGCTTAAGGGGGACAAGTTCTAATGGCTACACCTTC

d_gene: -
j_gene: TRBJ1-1
abundance: -
v_gene: TRBV29-1
CDR3aa: CSARPSAGNTEAFF
CDR3nt: TGCAGCGCCCGCCCAAGCGCCGGGAACACTGAAGCTTTCTTT

d_gene: -
j_gene: TRBJ1-2
abundance: -
v_gene: TRBV6-6
CDR3aa: CASTLGLGAGYTF
CDR3nt: TGTGCCAGCACCCTGGGGCTCGGAGCGGGCTACACCTTC

d_gene: TRBD2
j_gene: TRBJ2-3
abundance: -
v_gene: TRBV7-9
CDR3aa: CASSLDSGGTDTQYF
CDR3nt: TGTGCCAGCAGCTTAGACAGCGGGGGCACAGATACGCAGTATTTT

d_gene: -
j_gene: TRBJ2-7
abundance: -
v_gene: TRBV4-1
CDR3aa: CASSQGTWSSYEQYF
CDR3nt: TGCGCCAGCAGCCAAGGGACTTGGAGCTCCTACGAGCAGTACTTC

d_gene: TRBD2
j_gene: TRBJ2-1
abundance: -
v_gene: TRBV6-1
CDR3aa: CASKRERGYNEQFF
CDR3nt: TGTGCCAGCAAGCGAGAGCGGGGCTACAATGAGCAGTTCTTC

d_gene: -
j_gene: TRBJ1-5
abundance: few
v_gene: TRBV19
CDR3aa: CASSIETQPQHF
CDR3nt: TGTGCCAGTAGTATAGAGACACAGCCCCAGCATTTT

d_gene: -
j_gene: TRBJ1-1
abundance: -
v_gene: TRBV2
CDR3aa: CASSGRAIAFF
CDR3nt: TGTGCCAGCAGTGGCAGGGCTATCGCTTTCTTT

d_gene: TRBD2
j_gene: TRBJ2-1
abundance: -
v_gene: TRBV2
CDR3aa: CASSVERGARNEQFF
CDR3nt: TGTGCCAGCAGTGTGGAGCGGGGGGCCAGAAATGAGCAGTTCTTC

d_gene: TRBD1
j_gene: TRBJ1-4
abundance: -
v_gene: TRBV5-1
CDR3aa: CASSFAGGSEGEKLFF
CDR3nt: TGCGCCAGCAGCTTTGCAGGGGGGAGCGAGGGTGAAAAACTGTTTTTT

d_gene: -
j_gene: TRBJ1-5
abundance: -
v_gene: TRBV7-2
CDR3aa: CASSLVESLNQPQHF
CDR3nt: TGTGCCAGCAGCTTAGTGGAGAGTCTCAATCAGCCCCAGCATTTT

d_gene: TRBD1
j_gene: TRBJ1-2
abundance: -
v_gene: TRBV7-3
CDR3aa: CASSPDRAYGYTF
CDR3nt: TGTGCCAGCAGCCCAGACAGGGCCTATGGCTACACCTTC

d_gene: TRBD1
j_gene: TRBJ2-3
abundance: -
v_gene: TRBV7-2
CDR3aa: CASSSTGGPDTQYF
CDR3nt: TGTGCCAGCAGCTCGACAGGGGGGCCAGATACGCAGTATTTT

d_gene: -
j_gene: TRBJ1-5
abundance: few
v_gene: TRBV7-8
CDR3aa: CASSFTGVNQPQHF
CDR3nt: TGTGCCAGCAGCTTCACAGGAGTCAATCAGCCCCAGCATTTT

d_gene: -
j_gene: TRBJ1-1
abundance: few
v_gene: TRBV7-9
CDR3aa: CASSLQGYTEAFF
CDR3nt: TGTGCCAGCAGCCTACAGGGTTACACTGAAGCTTTCTTT

d_gene: -
j_gene: TRBJ2-3
abundance: -
v_gene: TRBV6-5
CDR3aa: CASSYSQSTDTQYF
CDR3nt: TGTGCCAGCAGTTACTCCCAATCCACAGATACGCAGTATTTT

d_gene: TRBD2
j_gene: TRBJ2-7
abundance: -
v_gene: TRBV6-6
CDR3aa: CASRVAGIYEQYF
CDR3nt: TGTGCCAGCAGGGTAGCGGGGATCTACGAGCAGTACTTC

d_gene: TRBD1
j_gene: TRBJ1-2
abundance: -
v_gene: TRBV2
CDR3aa: CASSGRDRPEAGYGYTF
CDR3nt: TGTGCCAGCAGTGGCCGGGACAGGCCTGAGGCAGGCTATGGCTACACCTTC

d_gene: -
j_gene: TRBJ1-2
abundance: once
v_gene: TRBV9
CDR3aa: CASSPSFGGFTF
CDR3nt: TGTGCCAGCAGCCCCAGTTTCGGAGGATTCACCTTC

d_gene: -
j_gene: TRBJ1-2
abundance: -
v_gene: TRBV9
CDR3aa: CASSVEAAVGGYTF
CDR3nt: TGTGCCAGCAGCGTAGAGGCGGCAGTCGGGGGCTACACCTTC

d_gene: TRBD1
j_gene: TRBJ1-2
abundance: -
v_gene: TRBV14
CDR3aa: CASSQGQGAFYGYTF
CDR3nt: TGTGCCAGCAGCCAAGGACAGGGGGCCTTCTATGGCTACACCTTC

d_gene: TRBD1
j_gene: TRBJ1-4
abundance: -
v_gene: TRBV28
CDR3aa: CASSSTGTGNEKLFF
CDR3nt: TGTGCCAGCAGTTCCACCGGGACAGGGAATGAAAAACTGTTTTTT

d_gene: TRBD1
j_gene: TRBJ2-2
abundance: -
v_gene: TRBV5-5
CDR3aa: CASGLQGVTKNTGELFF
CDR3nt: TGTGCCAGCGGTTTACAGGGGGTCACGAAGAACACCGGGGAGCTGTTTTTT

d_gene: -
j_gene: TRBJ2-1
abundance: once
v_gene: TRBV5-4
CDR3aa: CASSPSQGTYNEQFF
CDR3nt: TGTGCCAGCAGTCCTTCCCAGGGGACCTACAATGAGCAGTTCTTC

d_gene: -
j_gene: TRBJ1-2
abundance: -
v_gene: TRBV6-5
CDR3aa: CASRETVNYGYTF
CDR3nt: TGTGCCAGCAGGGAAACAGTTAACTATGGCTACACCTTC

d_gene: -
j_gene: TRBJ2-3
abundance: -
v_gene: TRBV10-1
CDR3aa: CASSEPGTRRHTQYF
CDR3nt: TGCGCCAGCAGTGAGCCGGGGACAAGGAGGCATACGCAGTATTTT

d_gene: -
j_gene: TRBJ1-2
abundance: -
v_gene: TRBV5-4
CDR3aa: CASSPTGLSGYTF
CDR3nt: TGTGCCAGCAGCCCAACAGGGCTTTCTGGCTACACCTTC

d_gene: TRBD1
j_gene: TRBJ1-1
abundance: -
v_gene: TRBV29-1
CDR3aa: CSVLTGTGPGTEAFF
CDR3nt: TGCAGCGTTTTAACCGGGACAGGGCCGGGGACTGAAGCTTTCTTT

d_gene: -
j_gene: TRBJ2-7
abundance: -
v_gene: TRBV5-6
CDR3aa: CASSSLQIGEQYF
CDR3nt: TGTGCCAGCAGCTCACTCCAAATCGGCGAGCAGTACTTC

d_gene: -
j_gene: TRBJ1-1
abundance: once
v_gene: TRBV6-5
CDR3aa: CASSYSYSGNTEAFF
CDR3nt: TGTGCCAGCAGTTACTCGTACTCAGGGAACACTGAAGCTTTCTTT

d_gene: -
j_gene: TRBJ2-2
abundance: -
v_gene: TRBV9
CDR3aa: CASSVVPGINTGELFF
CDR3nt: TGTGCCAGCAGCGTAGTCCCAGGGATCAACACCGGGGAGCTGTTTTTT

d_gene: TRBD2
j_gene: TRBJ2-7
abundance: -
v_gene: TRBV4-2
CDR3aa: CASSRASGGQTYEQYF
CDR3nt: TGTGCCAGCAGCCGAGCTAGCGGGGGCCAAACCTACGAGCAGTACTTC

d_gene: -
j_gene: TRBJ2-3
abundance: -
v_gene: TRBV6-4
CDR3aa: CASSDRGAGSDTQYF
CDR3nt: TGTGCCAGCAGTGACCGGGGGGCCGGTTCAGATACGCAGTATTTT

d_gene: TRBD2
j_gene: TRBJ2-3
abundance: -
v_gene: TRBV19
CDR3aa: CASSIGTGFGGGNTDTQYF
CDR3nt: TGTGCCAGTAGTATAGGTACCGGGTTTGGCGGGGGAAACACAGATACGCAGTATTTT

d_gene: TRBD1
j_gene: TRBJ2-3
abundance: -
v_gene: TRBV5-6
CDR3aa: CASSLKGGASTDTQYF
CDR3nt: TGTGCCAGCAGCTTGAAAGGGGGCGCGAGTACAGATACGCAGTATTTT

d_gene: -
j_gene: TRBJ2-1
abundance: -
v_gene: TRBV11-2
CDR3aa: CASSLPTNRVSEQFF
CDR3nt: TGTGCCAGCAGCTTACCTACTAACAGGGTTAGTGAGCAGTTCTTC

d_gene: -
j_gene: TRBJ1-2
abundance: -
v_gene: TRBV7-2
CDR3aa: CASSLGHGPNYGYTF
CDR3nt: TGTGCCAGCAGCTTGGGGCACGGCCCTAACTATGGCTACACCTTC